Each of the 32 T cell receptor beta chains below was sequenced from the same sample in a study of blood T cell repertoires in COVID-19. The data were produced by immunoSEQ multiplex PCR, yet TCRdb's version contains in-frame clones alone and is incomplete. The sample shows around 180,000 clones, approximately 91% of them seen only once. The specimen was peripheral blood. Every receptor here comes from a man aged 65 to 79 with active or convalescent COVID-19.

The rearrangement links TRBV2 to TRBJ2-7, with TRBD1 matching 9 bases. V dropped 5 bases and J dropped 7; count of bases not matched to a gene: 6. Per germline, CDR1 SNHLY and CDR2 FYNNEI. The CDR3 covers 13 residues. CDR3 DNA: TGTGCCAGCAGTAAAGGGACAGGGAGGGAGCAGTACTTC. Protein: CASSKGTGREQYF.

V and J are TRBV6-2 or TRBV6-3 and TRBJ2-2; tentatively, D is TRBD1 (6 bases). The CDR3 loop spans 14 amino acids. V lost 5 bases and J lost 3, with 10 bases in between. CDR1 is MNHEY, CDR2 SVGEGT, per germline. In DNA, the CDR3 is TGTGCCAGCAGTACACAGGGATACACCGGGGAGCTGTTTTTT. Translation gives CASSTQGYTGELFF.

The CDR3 region has the DNA TGTGCCAGCAGCTTGGGTACAGGGCGCGAAAAACTGTTTTTT. This translates into CASSLGTGREKLFF. The chain combines TRBV11-2 with TRBJ1-4; a weak D match, TRBD1 (6 bases). CDR3 size: 14 residues. V was cut by 3 bases and J by 8 bases, with 13 bases left in between. Germline assignment: CDR1 SGHAT and CDR2 FQNNGV. The full variable domain, rest sourced from reference TRBV11-2 and TRBJ1-4, is EAGVAQSPRYKIIEKRQSVAFWCNPISGHATLYWYQQILGQGPKLLIQFQNNGVVDDSQLPKDRFSAERLKGVDSTLKIQPAKLEDSAVYLCASSLGTGREKLFFGSGTQLSVL.

The V and J genes are TRBV19 and TRBJ1-2; 7 bases match TRBD1. Germline-derived CDR1 and CDR2 are LNHDA and SQIVND (reference sequence). The CDR3 runs 13 residues. V shed 6 bases and J 2 bases; nucleotides not matched to a gene: 3. The CDR3 spells CASRATGNYGYTF. In DNA form, the CDR3 reads TGTGCCAGTAGGGCGACAGGGAACTATGGCTACACCTTC.

The table lists this clone with a few counts. V and J are TRBV7-2 and TRBJ1-5; D remains unclear. Germline CDR1 reads SGHTA; CDR2 reads FQGNSA. The CDR3 consists of 15 residues. The V gene lost 5 bases and the J gene lost 2 bases, with 13 bases spanning the gap. Here the CDR3 reads CASSPNLFGNQPQHF. In DNA form, the CDR3 reads TGTGCCAGCAGCCCAAACCTATTTGGCAATCAGCCCCAGCATTTT.

The chain is built from TRBV27 and TRBJ1-5, with 7 bases that match TRBD1. Trimming cost V 5 bases and J 7 bases; bases outside gene matches: 8. CDR3 length: 14 amino acids. The germline V gene encodes CDR1 MNHEY and CDR2 SMNVEV (reference sequence). In DNA, the CDR3 is TGTGCCAGCAGTCCTACAGGGGTCACCCAGCCCCAGCATTTT. Protein: CASSPTGVTQPQHF.

V gene TRBV5-5 combines with J gene TRBJ2-1; no clear D. Germline V CDR1 and CDR2: SGHKS, YYEKEE (reference sequence). The CDR3 is 12 residues long. V was pared by 5 bases and J by 9 bases, with 12 bases between. The CDR3 DNA reads as TGTGCCAGCAGTTCCGTCCACGGTGAGCAGTTCTTC. Translation: CASSSVHGEQFF.

The V gene is TRBV7-2, the J gene TRBJ2-2; no firm D call. The CDR3 contains 13 residues. V dropped 3 bases and J dropped 7 bases, with 9 bases sitting between them. The germline gives CDR1 SGHTA, CDR2 FQGNSA. CDR3 loop: CASSFLSSGELFF. Here the CDR3 DNA reads TGTGCCAGCAGCTTCTTATCTAGCGGGGAGCTGTTTTTT.

The rearrangement links TRBV3-1 (or the pseudogene TRBV3-2) to TRBJ2-7; possible D gene TRBD1, 6 bases. The CDR3 extends over 14 amino acids. Germline CDR1 LGHDT, CDR2 YNNKEL (reference sequence). V lost 1 base and J lost 3, with 10 bases in between. CDR3 in DNA: TGTGCCAGCAGCCAAGCAGCAGGGGTCTACGAGCAGTACTTC. Translated, it gives CASSQAAGVYEQYF.

V is TRBV2 and J is TRBJ2-5; D gene ambiguous. CDR1 and CDR2 (germline): SNHLY, FYNNEI. Trimming removed 6 bases at V and 5 bases at J, with 10 bases between. CDR3 length equals 12 residues. The CDR3 loop is CASRRTVETQYF. The DNA of the CDR3 is TGTGCCAGCAGAAGAACAGTGGAGACCCAGTACTTC.

The V and J genes are TRBV6-1 and TRBJ1-5, with D hard to call. This CDR3 has 14 residues. Between the trimmed V and J ends, which lost 1 base and 15 bases, there was a span of 19 bases. CDR1 MNHNS and CDR2 SASEGT come from the germline V gene. The CDR3 spells CASSEDNARQQRHF. CDR3 nucleotide sequence: TGTGCCAGCAGTGAAGATAACGCGCGACAACAAAGGCATTTT.

The rearrangement links TRBV6-5 to TRBJ2-5; D is undetermined. The CDR3 totals 13 residues. V was pared by 2 bases and J by 2 bases, with 6 bases between. The V gene's germline CDR1 is MNHEY and CDR2 SVGAGI. The CDR3: CASSYGGQETQYF. In DNA form, the CDR3 reads TGTGCCAGCAGTTACGGCGGACAAGAGACCCAGTACTTC.

V gene TRBV27 combines with J gene TRBJ2-1; 8 bases map to TRBD2. Germline V lookup: CDR1 MNHEY, CDR2 SMNVEV (reference sequence). The CDR3 has 14 amino acids. The junction had 7 bases not matched to a gene; V was cut back by 2 bases and J by 10 bases. The CDR3 bases are TGTGCCAGCAGTTTACCCCTAGCGGGCATGGAGCAGTTCTTC. Translating it yields CASSLPLAGMEQFF.

The rearrangement links TRBV7-8 to TRBJ2-5; no definite D call. Trimming shortened V by 1 base and J by 5 bases, and 11 bases separated the two germline ends. This CDR3 is 14 amino acids long. Germline values: CDR1 SGHVS, CDR2 FQNEAQ. CDR3 nucleotides: TGTGCCAGCAGCTTAGGGAGATTACCGGAGACCCAGTACTTC. Protein product: CASSLGRLPETQYF.

CDR3 coding DNA: TGTGCCACGAGATGGACGGGAAATATGAACACTGAAGCTTTCTTT. It encodes CATRWTGNMNTEAFF. The chain carries TRBV15 and TRBJ1-1; D is uncertain. V was cut by 9 bases and J by 0 bases, with 17 bases left in between. The CDR3 contains 15 residues. Germline-derived CDR1 and CDR2 are LNHNV and YYDKDF (reference sequence).

The V and J genes are TRBV18 and TRBJ2-1; D perhaps matches TRBD1 (5 bases). Germline CDR1 reads KGHSH; CDR2 reads LQKENI. The CDR3 has 15 amino acids. The ends were cut back, 6 bases at V and 5 bases at J, with 17 bases in the middle. The CDR3 region is CASSLLGHGNNEQFF. In DNA form, the CDR3 reads TGTGCCAGCTCCCTCCTGGGGCACGGAAACAATGAGCAGTTCTTC.

Only one count was recorded for this clone. The V gene is TRBV28, the J gene TRBJ1-2, with D unresolved. Germline V gene lookup returns CDR1 MDHEN and CDR2 SYDVKM. The CDR3 contains 12 residues. V was cut by 5 bases and J by 5 bases, with 9 bases left in between. CDR3 bases: TGTGCCAGCAGTCAACCGGGTTATGGCTACACCTTC. This translates into CASSQPGYGYTF.

The chain uses TRBV4-1 and TRBJ1-6, with 8 positions matching TRBD1. The germline V gene encodes CDR1 MGHRA and CDR2 YSYEKL. The CDR3 has 17 amino acids. J gave up 5 bases and V 4 bases, and 10 bases lay outside the gene matches. Here the CDR3 reads CASSLGTRTGNNSPLHF. The CDR3 nucleotides are TGCGCCAGCAGCCTAGGTACACGGACAGGGAATAATTCACCCCTCCACTTT.

J is TRBJ2-7 and V is TRBV5-1; no firm D call. The CDR3 covers 14 residues. The germline V gene has CDR1 SGHRS and CDR2 YFSETQ. Trimming shortened V by 1 base and J by 2 bases, and 10 bases separated the two germline ends. In nucleotides, the CDR3 is TGCGCCAGCAGCTTGTCAGGTACGGCCTACGAGCAGTACTTC. Protein sequence: CASSLSGTAYEQYF.

The rearrangement uses TRBV19 and TRBJ2-5, with D possibly being TRBD2 (5 bases). Germline V CDR1 and CDR2: LNHDA, SQIVND (reference sequence). V was pared by 4 bases and J by 6 bases, with 12 bases between. The CDR3 sequence is 13 residues long. The CDR3 sequence: CASSNYGEQTQYF. The DNA for the CDR3 is TGTGCCAGTAGTAATTACGGGGAACAGACCCAGTACTTC.

This clone showed up just once. J is TRBJ2-3 and V is TRBV20-1, with TRBD2 matching 10 bases. This CDR3 contains 14 residues. The V segment lost 3 bases and the J segment 6 bases; nucleotides outside the gene matches: 6. The germline V gene has CDR1 DFQATT and CDR2 SNEGSKA (reference sequence). The CDR3 DNA is TGCAGTGCTAGTAGTAGCGGGAGGTCTGATACGCAGTATTTT. This codes for CSASSSGRSDTQYF.

V gene TRBV5-1 combines with J gene TRBJ1-2; 9 nucleotides align to TRBD1. The CDR3 is made up of 13 amino acids. Per germline, CDR1 SGHRS and CDR2 YFSETQ. Trimming took 4 bases from V and 8 from J; bases not matched to a gene: 6. The CDR3 bases are TGCGCCAGCAGCCCGGGACAGGGCGGAGGCTACACCTTC. It codes for CASSPGQGGGYTF.

Here the CDR3 reads CASSSSGQANTEAFF. The CDR3 coding sequence is TGCGCCAGCAGCTCCTCGGGACAAGCAAACACTGAAGCTTTCTTT. The J gene is TRBJ1-1, the V gene TRBV5-1; tentative D call: TRBD1 (6 bases). Deletions cut 3 bases from V and 2 bases from J, with 14 bases between. The CDR3 spans 15 residues. CDR1 and CDR2 from the germline V gene are SGHRS and YFSETQ.

The rearrangement links TRBV12-3 or TRBV12-4 to TRBJ1-1; D gene unclear. The germline V and J ends were trimmed by 3 bases and 7 bases, with 12 bases remaining between them. This CDR3 is 13 amino acids long. The CDR3 nucleotides read TGTGCCAGCAGTTTGGCCCTAGGTATTGAAGCTTTCTTT. Its protein product is CASSLALGIEAFF.

The chain uses TRBV5-1 and TRBJ2-7; 9 bases are a match to TRBD2. V was clipped by 5 bases and J by 3 bases; unmatched bases: 6. CDR1 is SGHRS, CDR2 YFSETQ, per germline. The CDR3 length is 14 residues. Here the CDR3 DNA reads TGCGCCAGCAGTCCTAGCGGGGCGATCTACGAGCAGTACTTC. Its protein is CASSPSGAIYEQYF.

This chain uses TRBV12-3 or TRBV12-4 with TRBJ2-2; a weak D match, TRBD1 (6 bases). The CDR3 is 13 amino acids. V was trimmed by 6 bases and J by 7 bases, leaving 12 bases between them. CDR3 region: CASSPRGRGELFF. DNA of the CDR3: TGTGCCAGCAGCCCCAGGGGACGCGGGGAGCTGTTTTTT.

This chain connects TRBV14 to TRBJ2-3; 7 positions agree with TRBD2. Trimming cost V 0 bases and J 2 bases; bases outside gene matches: 8. The CDR3 is 17 amino acids. Germline CDR1 and CDR2: SGHDN and FVKESK. CDR3 DNA: TGTGCCAGCAGCCAAGATGTCGGGGGAGGGCCCACAGATACGCAGTATTTT. Translation gives CASSQDVGGGPTDTQYF.

This chain joins TRBV27 and TRBJ2-2, with 10 bases fitting TRBD1. The trim removed 1 base at V and 5 bases at J, leaving 4 bases unmatched. This CDR3 has 16 amino acids. CDR1 and CDR2 from the germline V gene are MNHEY and SMNVEV (reference sequence). CDR3 protein: CASSLFGTGVTGELFF. As DNA, the CDR3 is TGTGCCAGCAGTTTATTCGGGACAGGGGTGACCGGGGAGCTGTTTTTT.

This chain connects TRBV5-1 to TRBJ2-7, with 8 bases fitting TRBD2. Germline loops: CDR1 SGHRS, CDR2 YFSETQ. V was pared by 2 bases and J by 2 bases, with 3 bases of the junction left unmatched. This CDR3 region has 14 residues. The CDR3 nucleotides read TGCGCCAGCAGCTTAGCGGGGGAGGCCTACGAGCAGTACTTC. Protein: CASSLAGEAYEQYF.

This clone has just a few counts. J is TRBJ1-5 and V is TRBV19, with D hard to call. This CDR3 is 15 amino acids long. Trimming left V 3 bases short and J 7 bases short, with 16 bases between. Germline V lookup: CDR1 LNHDA, CDR2 SQIVND (reference sequence). This CDR3 reads CASSISNRLKQPQHF. CDR3 DNA sequence: TGTGCCAGTAGTATTTCTAACCGACTTAAACAGCCCCAGCATTTT.

J is TRBJ2-5 and V is TRBV19; TRBD1 agrees at 8 bases. Trimming cost V 5 bases and J 6 bases; bases outside gene matches: 8. The CDR3 is made up of 14 amino acids. Germline CDR1 LNHDA, CDR2 SQIVND (reference sequence). CDR3 sequence reads: CASSSRTGSKTQYF. The CDR3 DNA sequence: TGTGCCAGTAGTTCCAGGACAGGGTCCAAGACCCAGTACTTC.

The V gene is TRBV27, the J gene TRBJ2-7, with D possibly matching TRBD2 (6 bases). The germline CDR1 and CDR2 sequences are MNHEY and SMNVEV (reference sequence). CDR3 length: 15 amino acids. The V end was cut by 2 bases, the J end by 2 bases, with 13 bases between. The CDR3 here is CASSLTRTGAYEQYF. The CDR3 DNA reads as TGTGCCAGCAGTTTAACTAGGACGGGAGCCTACGAGCAGTACTTC.